The 18 T cell receptor beta chains below come from one sample, sequenced in a study of technical replicates of blood from a few donors. Sequenced by immunoSEQ multiplex PCR; TCRdb stores in-frame clones only, minus some. Altogether over 60,000 clones are present, 93% being singletons, with the ten largest covering over 0.2%. The specimen was T cells isolated from PBMCs. These receptors were obtained from a human donor in good health.

V is TRBV12-5 and J is TRBJ2-1; D unresolved. V was trimmed by 1 base and J by 4 bases, leaving 5 bases between them. This CDR3 region has 13 residues. From germline, CDR1 is LGHNT and CDR2 FRNRAP. The DNA of the CDR3 is TGTGCTAGTGGTTTGGAACTATACAATGAGCAGTTCTTC. It translates to CASGLELYNEQFF.

The chain carries TRBV11-2 and TRBJ2-1; D might be TRBD1 (6 bases). Germline V gene data show CDR1 as SGHAT and CDR2 as FQNNGV. Trimming removed 5 bases from V and 11 bases from J, with 10 bases in between. The CDR3 has 11 residues. CDR3 in DNA: TGTGCCAGCAGCACAGGACAGAAGCAGTTCTTC. Protein product: CASSTGQKQFF.

V usage is TRBV5-4 and J usage is TRBJ1-1; no clear D. This CDR3 is built from 13 residues. The V gene's germline CDR1 is SGHNT and CDR2 YYREEE (reference sequence). V shed 4 bases and J shed 1 base, with 8 bases lying between them. The CDR3 spells CASSDSGNTEAFF. CDR3 sequence (DNA): TGTGCCAGCAGCGATAGCGGGAACACTGAAGCTTTCTTT.

V gene TRBV5-6 combines with J gene TRBJ2-4; 13 nucleotides line up with TRBD2. V gave up 3 bases and J gave up 15 bases; unmatched junction bases: 12. CDR3 length: 15 residues. CDR1 is SGHDT and CDR2 is YYEEEE in the germline V gene. CDR3 sequence: CASSSMTSGGPGGYF. The CDR3 region has the DNA TGTGCCAGCAGCTCCATGACTAGCGGGGGGCCAGGCGGGTACTTC.

This chain connects TRBV29-1 to TRBJ2-7; a weak D match, TRBD2 (5 bases). The CDR3 runs 13 residues. CDR1 and CDR2 (germline): SQVTM, ANQGSEA. V shed 3 bases and J shed 7 bases, with 16 bases lying between them. The CDR3 DNA reads as TGCAGCGTTGACTCCGGAGGCCTGGGGGAGCAGTACTTC. Translated, it gives CSVDSGGLGEQYF.

This sequence joins TRBV30 and TRBJ1-5, with TRBD1 matching over 7 bases. CDR3 length equals 16 residues. CDR1 and CDR2 from the germline V gene are GTSNPN and SVGIG (reference sequence). V lost 5 bases, J lost 6 bases, and 16 bases stayed unmatched. The CDR3 reads CAWGSGDSPTGQPQHF. In DNA form, the CDR3 reads TGTGCCTGGGGCAGTGGGGACAGTCCCACCGGTCAGCCCCAGCATTTT.

The chain employs TRBV9 and TRBJ1-5, with D possibly matching TRBD1 (5 bases). This CDR3 region has 15 residues. V was shortened by 0 bases and J by 7 bases, with 14 bases between the two germline ends. Germline V lookup: CDR1 SGDLS, CDR2 YYNGEE. The CDR3 nucleotides are TGTGCCAGCAGCGTAGGTGGGGGGATGGTACAGCCCCAGCATTTT. Amino acids: CASSVGGGMVQPQHF.

CDR3 in DNA: TGTGCCAGCAGTTACCCCGGGGGGGAGAGGGGAGCTTTCTTT. Translation: CASSYPGGERGAFF. The chain joins TRBV28 to TRBJ1-1; perhaps TRBD1 as D (5 bases). The CDR3 extends over 14 amino acids. Germline V gene data show CDR1 as MDHEN and CDR2 as SYDVKM. V was pared by 4 bases and J by 10 bases, with 19 bases between.

This chain links TRBV5-1 with TRBJ2-1; 13 bases line up with TRBD2. CDR3 length equals 17 residues. Germline trimming cut 8 bases from V and 14 bases from J; bases unmatched to any gene: 22. Germline V lookup: CDR1 SGHRS, CDR2 YFSETQ. The CDR3 DNA follows: TGCGCCAGTCAAGGGACTAGCGGGACCCAAGTCGCGTCTGGGGAGTTCTTC. Translating it yields CASQGTSGTQVASGEFF. Using reference TRBV5-1 and TRBJ2-1 for the parts outside the CDR3, the full variable domain is KAGVTQTPRYLIKTRGQQVTLSCSPISGHRSVSWYQQTPGQGLQFLFEYFSETQRNKGNFPGRFSGRQFSNSRSEMNVSTLELGDSALYLCASQGTSGTQVASGEFFGPGTRLTVL.

This clone occurred once. Here the CDR3 reads CASSPGTGSIYEQYF. The CDR3 coding sequence is TGTGCCAGCAGCCCCGGGACAGGGTCTATCTACGAGCAGTACTTC. The chain has TRBV7-6 and TRBJ2-7; TRBD1 aligns across 9 bases. With V trimmed by 5 bases and J by 3 bases, 8 bases remained unmatched. Germline loops: CDR1 SGHVS, CDR2 FNYEAQ. The CDR3 is 15 residues long.

The V and J genes are TRBV27 and TRBJ1-1; D ambiguous. The ends were cut back, 6 bases at V and 1 base at J, with 9 bases in the middle. This CDR3 is 13 amino acids long. CDR1 and CDR2 from the germline V gene are MNHEY and SMNVEV (reference sequence). This CDR3 reads CASRARPNTEAFF. CDR3 nucleotide sequence: TGTGCCAGCAGAGCCAGGCCGAACACTGAAGCTTTCTTT.

CDR3 loop: CASTSSEREGQDTQYF. CDR3 sequence (DNA): TGTGCCAGCACTTCGTCGGAGCGGGAGGGCCAGGATACGCAGTATTTT. This rearrangement joins TRBV27 to TRBJ2-3; 10 nucleotides line up with TRBD2. V shed 7 bases and J 6 bases; nucleotides not matched to a gene: 13. Germline assignment: CDR1 MNHEY and CDR2 SMNVEV (reference sequence). The CDR3 has 16 residues.

The chain carries TRBV5-6 and TRBJ2-7; 8 bases agree with TRBD1. The V gene end was trimmed by 1 base and the J gene end by 1 base; junction bases not matched to a gene: 7. Looked up from germline, CDR1 is SGHDT and CDR2 is YYEEEE. The CDR3 extends over 16 amino acids. The CDR3 loop is CASSLSYRGRSYEQYF. Written as DNA, the CDR3 is TGTGCCAGCAGCTTGTCGTACAGGGGGAGGTCCTACGAGCAGTACTTC.

The chain links TRBV10-3 to TRBJ1-5; D is ambiguous. V lost 0 bases, J lost 7 bases, and 19 bases lay in between. CDR1 and CDR2 from the germline V gene are ENHRY and SYGVKD. This CDR3 comprises 17 residues. The CDR3 DNA follows: TGTGCCATCAGTGAGTCCTTTAACAGCCGGGGAGGGCAGCCCCAGCATTTT. Its protein is CAISESFNSRGGQPQHF.

CDR3 sequence reads: CASSSGTSGSEQYF. The DNA of the CDR3 is TGTGCCAGCAGCTCCGGGACTAGCGGGAGCGAGCAGTACTTC. This chain connects TRBV7-9 to TRBJ2-7; 14 bases map to TRBD2. The junction had 2 bases not matched to a gene; V was cut back by 4 bases and J by 6 bases. The CDR3 has 14 amino acids. Per germline, CDR1 SEHNR and CDR2 FQNEAQ (reference sequence).

The V and J genes are TRBV27 and TRBJ1-2; TRBD1 matches at 7 bases. Germline V gene data show CDR1 as MNHEY and CDR2 as SMNVEV (reference sequence). The CDR3 consists of 16 residues. J gave up 3 bases and V 3 bases, and 10 bases lay outside the gene matches. The CDR3 nucleotides are TGTGCCAGCAGTTTCGTACAGGGGTTGATACACTATGGCTACACCTTC. Its translation: CASSFVQGLIHYGYTF.

As DNA, the CDR3 is TGTGCCAGCAGCTTAGGCCTATCGCAGGGGGTCGAGACCCAGTACTTC. Protein: CASSLGLSQGVETQYF. The chain is built from TRBV13 and TRBJ2-5; 7 bases map to TRBD1. Germline values: CDR1 PRHDT, CDR2 FYEKMQ (reference sequence). The CDR3 extends over 16 amino acids. The ends lost 0 bases at V and 5 bases at J; junction bases unmatched: 9.

This sequence joins TRBV28 and TRBJ2-1; 10 bases line up with TRBD2. The CDR3 is made up of 14 amino acids. Looked up from germline, CDR1 is MDHEN and CDR2 is SYDVKM. J lost 15 bases, V lost 10 bases, and 18 bases had no gene match. CDR3 residues: CATALWTSGSGGFF. The CDR3 DNA is TGTGCCACCGCGTTGTGGACTAGCGGATCCGGCGGGTTCTTC.